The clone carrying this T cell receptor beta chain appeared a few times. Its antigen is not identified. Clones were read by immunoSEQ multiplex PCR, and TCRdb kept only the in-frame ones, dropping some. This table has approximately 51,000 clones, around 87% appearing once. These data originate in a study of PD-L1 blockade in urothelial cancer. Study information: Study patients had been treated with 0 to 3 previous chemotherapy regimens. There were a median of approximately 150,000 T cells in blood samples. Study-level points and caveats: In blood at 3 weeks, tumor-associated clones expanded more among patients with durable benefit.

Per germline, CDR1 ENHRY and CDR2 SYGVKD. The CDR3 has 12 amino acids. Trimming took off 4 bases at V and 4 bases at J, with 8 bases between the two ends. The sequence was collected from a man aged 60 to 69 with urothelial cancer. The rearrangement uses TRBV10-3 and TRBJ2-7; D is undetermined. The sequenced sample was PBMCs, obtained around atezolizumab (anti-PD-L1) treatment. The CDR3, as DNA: TGTGCCATCAGTGCGACACGATACGAGCAGTACTTC. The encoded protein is CAISATRYEQYF.